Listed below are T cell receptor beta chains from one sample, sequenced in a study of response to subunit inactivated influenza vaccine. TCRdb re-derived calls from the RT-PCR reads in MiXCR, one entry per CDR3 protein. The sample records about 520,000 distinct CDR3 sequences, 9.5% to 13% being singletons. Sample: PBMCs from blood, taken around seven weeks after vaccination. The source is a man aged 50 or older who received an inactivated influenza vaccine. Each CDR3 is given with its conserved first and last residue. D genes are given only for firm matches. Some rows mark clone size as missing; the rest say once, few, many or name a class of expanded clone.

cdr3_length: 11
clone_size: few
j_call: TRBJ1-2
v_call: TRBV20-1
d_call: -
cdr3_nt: TGCAGTGCTAGACAGTCCTATGGCTACACCTTC
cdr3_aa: CSARQSYGYTF

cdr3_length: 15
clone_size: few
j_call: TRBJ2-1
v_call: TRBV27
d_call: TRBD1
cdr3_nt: TGTGCCAGCAGTTTATCACGGACAGGGCCCAATGAGCAGTTCTTC
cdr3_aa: CASSLSRTGPNEQFF

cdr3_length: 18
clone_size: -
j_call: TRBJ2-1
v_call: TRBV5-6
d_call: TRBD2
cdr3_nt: TGTGCCAGCAGCCCCGGACTAGCGGGGGGTCAATGGGTGGGTGAGCAGTTCTTC
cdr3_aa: CASSPGLAGGQWVGEQFF

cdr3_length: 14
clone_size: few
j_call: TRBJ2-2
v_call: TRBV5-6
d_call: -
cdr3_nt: TGTGCCTCTCTGGGAGGGACAAACACCGGGGAGCTGTTTTTT
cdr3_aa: CASLGGTNTGELFF

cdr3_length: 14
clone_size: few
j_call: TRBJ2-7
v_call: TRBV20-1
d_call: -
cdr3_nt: TGCAGTGCCTCCGGGACTCACCTCCCCTACGAGCAGTACTTC
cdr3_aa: CSASGTHLPYEQYF

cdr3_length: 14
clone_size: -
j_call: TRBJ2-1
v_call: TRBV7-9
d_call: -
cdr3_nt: TGTGCCAGCAGCTTAGGCCCGACCCCCAATGAGCAGTTCTTC
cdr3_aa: CASSLGPTPNEQFF

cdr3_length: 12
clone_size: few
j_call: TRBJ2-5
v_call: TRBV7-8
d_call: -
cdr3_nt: TGTGCCAGCAGCCCGGTGCCGGAGACCCAGTACTTC
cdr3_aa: CASSPVPETQYF

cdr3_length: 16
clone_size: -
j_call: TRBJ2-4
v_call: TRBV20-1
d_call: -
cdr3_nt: TGCAGTGCTAGAGAGCAGGGGAGTGTGACCAAAAACATTCAGTACTTC
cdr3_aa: CSAREQGSVTKNIQYF

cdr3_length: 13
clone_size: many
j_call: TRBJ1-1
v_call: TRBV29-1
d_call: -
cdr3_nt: TGCAGCGTTGCCACAGGGTTGACCACTGAAGCTTTCTTT
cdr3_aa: CSVATGLTTEAFF

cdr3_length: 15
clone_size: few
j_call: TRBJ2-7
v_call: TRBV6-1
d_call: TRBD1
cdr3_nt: TGTGCCAGCAGTGAGAATACAGGGGGCTCCTACGAGCAGTACTTC
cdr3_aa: CASSENTGGSYEQYF

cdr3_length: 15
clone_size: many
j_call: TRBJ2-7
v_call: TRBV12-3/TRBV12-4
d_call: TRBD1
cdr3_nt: TGTGCCAGCAGTTTAGCGCTGGGACAGACCTACGAGCAGTACTTC
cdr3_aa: CASSLALGQTYEQYF

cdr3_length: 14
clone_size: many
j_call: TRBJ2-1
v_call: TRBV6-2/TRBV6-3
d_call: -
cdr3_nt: TGTGCCAGCAGTTACTCGGGCTCCTACAATGAGCAGTTCTTC
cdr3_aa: CASSYSGSYNEQFF

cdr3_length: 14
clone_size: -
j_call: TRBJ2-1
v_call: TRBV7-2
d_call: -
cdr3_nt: TGTGCCAGCAGCTTTCCTGGGTTATACAATGAGCAGTTCTTC
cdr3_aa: CASSFPGLYNEQFF

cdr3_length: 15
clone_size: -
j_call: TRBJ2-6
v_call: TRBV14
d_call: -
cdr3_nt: TGTGCCAGCAGTCTAAGGGGAGCTGGGGCCAACGTCCTGACTTTC
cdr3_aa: CASSLRGAGANVLTF

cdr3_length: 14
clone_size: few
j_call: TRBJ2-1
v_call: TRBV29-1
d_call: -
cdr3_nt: TGCAGCGTTGAAGATCGGGCCGGGAACCATGAGCAGTTCTTC
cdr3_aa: CSVEDRAGNHEQFF

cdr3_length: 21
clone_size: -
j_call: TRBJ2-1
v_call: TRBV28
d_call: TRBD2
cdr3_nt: TGTGCCAGCAGTTTGTCGGGTTCGGGTTGGATACTAGCGGGGAACTACAATGAGCAGTTCTTC
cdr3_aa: CASSLSGSGWILAGNYNEQFF

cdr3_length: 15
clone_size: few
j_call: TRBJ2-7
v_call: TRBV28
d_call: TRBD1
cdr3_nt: TGTGCCAGCAGAGGCTCGGACAGGGGAGGTTACGAGCAGTACTTC
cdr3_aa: CASRGSDRGGYEQYF

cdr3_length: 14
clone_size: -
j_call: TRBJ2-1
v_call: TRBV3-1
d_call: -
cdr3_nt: TGTGCCAGCAGCCCCCGGGCCGAGGGGAATGAGCAGTTCTTC
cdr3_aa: CASSPRAEGNEQFF

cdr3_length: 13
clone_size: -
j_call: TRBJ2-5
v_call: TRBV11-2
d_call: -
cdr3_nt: TGTGCCAGCAGCTCGGATAAATTGGAGACCCAGTACTTC
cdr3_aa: CASSSDKLETQYF

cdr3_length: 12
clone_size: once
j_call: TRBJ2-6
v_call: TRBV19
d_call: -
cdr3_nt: TGTGCCAGTATATCCGGGGCCAACGTCCTGACTTTC
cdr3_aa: CASISGANVLTF

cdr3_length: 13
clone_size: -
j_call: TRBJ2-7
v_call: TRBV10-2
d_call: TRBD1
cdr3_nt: TGCGCCAGCAGGATGGGACAGCCCTACGAGCAGTACTTC
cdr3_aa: CASRMGQPYEQYF

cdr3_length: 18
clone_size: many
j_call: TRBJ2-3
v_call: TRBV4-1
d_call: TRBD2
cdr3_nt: TGCGCCAGCAGCCAAGGTCCTAGCGGGGGGTCTACTGAAGATACGCAGTATTTT
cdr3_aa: CASSQGPSGGSTEDTQYF

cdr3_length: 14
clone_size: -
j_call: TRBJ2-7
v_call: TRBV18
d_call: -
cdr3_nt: TGTGCCAGCTCACCTCCTTATTACAGGGACGAGCAGTACTTC
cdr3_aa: CASSPPYYRDEQYF

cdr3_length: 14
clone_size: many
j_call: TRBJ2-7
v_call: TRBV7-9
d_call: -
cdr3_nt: TGTGCCAGCAGTTTAGGGGGGAGGGCCTACGAGCAGTACTTC
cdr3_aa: CASSLGGRAYEQYF

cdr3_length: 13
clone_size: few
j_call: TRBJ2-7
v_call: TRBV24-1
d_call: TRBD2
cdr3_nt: TGTGCCACCGGACTAGCGGGAATCCGCGAGCAGTACTTC
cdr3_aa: CATGLAGIREQYF

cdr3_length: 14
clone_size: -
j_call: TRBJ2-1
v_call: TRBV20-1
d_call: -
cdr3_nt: TGCAGTGCTAGCTTCGTAAGCTCCTACAATGAGCAGTTCTTC
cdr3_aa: CSASFVSSYNEQFF

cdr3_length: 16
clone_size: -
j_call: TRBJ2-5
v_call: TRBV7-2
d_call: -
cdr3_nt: TGTGCCAGCAGCTTAGCGCCGGGGCAGGTTGGCGAGACCCAGTACTTC
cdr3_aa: CASSLAPGQVGETQYF

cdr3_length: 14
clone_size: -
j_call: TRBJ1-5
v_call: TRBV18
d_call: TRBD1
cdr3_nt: TGTGCCAGCTCCCTGGGACAGGCGGTTCAGCCCCAGCATTTT
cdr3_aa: CASSLGQAVQPQHF

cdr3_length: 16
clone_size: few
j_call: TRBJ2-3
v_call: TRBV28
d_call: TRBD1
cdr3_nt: TGTGCCAGCAGTTTAGTGGGGACAGGGCGCACAGATACGCAGTATTTT
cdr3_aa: CASSLVGTGRTDTQYF

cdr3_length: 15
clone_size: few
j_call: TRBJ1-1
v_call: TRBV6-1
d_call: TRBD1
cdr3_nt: TGTGCCAGCAGGGAGACCTGGGGGGACAGCACTGAAGCTTTCTTT
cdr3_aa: CASRETWGDSTEAFF

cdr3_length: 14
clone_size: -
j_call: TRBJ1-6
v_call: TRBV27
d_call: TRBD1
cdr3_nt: TGTGCCAGCACCCTCAGGACAGGGCATTCACCCCTCCACTTT
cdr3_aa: CASTLRTGHSPLHF

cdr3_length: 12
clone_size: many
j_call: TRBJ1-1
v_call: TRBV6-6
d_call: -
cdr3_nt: TGTGCCAGCAGCCAACAGGTGGGAGAAGCTTTCTTT
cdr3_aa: CASSQQVGEAFF

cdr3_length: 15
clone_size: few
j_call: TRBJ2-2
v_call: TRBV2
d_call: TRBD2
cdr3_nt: TGTGCCAGCAGTGAATTAGCGGGAGTTTACGGGGAGCTGTTTTTT
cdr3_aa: CASSELAGVYGELFF

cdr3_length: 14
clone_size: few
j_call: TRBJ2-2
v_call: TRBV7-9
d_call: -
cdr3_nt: TGTGCCAGCCCAGGGAATGTACGTGCCGGGGAGCTGTTTTTT
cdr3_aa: CASPGNVRAGELFF

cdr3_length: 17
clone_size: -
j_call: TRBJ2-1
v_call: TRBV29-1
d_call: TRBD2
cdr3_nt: TGCAGCGTTGCATTGTTGAGTAGCGGGGTCTCCTACAATGAGCAGTTCTTC
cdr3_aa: CSVALLSSGVSYNEQFF

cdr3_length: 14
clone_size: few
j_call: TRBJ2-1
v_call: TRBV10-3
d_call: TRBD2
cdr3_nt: TGTGCCATCAGTGGGACTAGCGGGGGGAATGAGCAGTTCTTC
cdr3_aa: CAISGTSGGNEQFF

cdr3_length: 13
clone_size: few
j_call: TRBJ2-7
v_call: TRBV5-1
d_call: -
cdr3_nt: TGCGCCAGCAGCTGGGACACCTCGGGCGAGCAGTACTTC
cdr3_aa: CASSWDTSGEQYF

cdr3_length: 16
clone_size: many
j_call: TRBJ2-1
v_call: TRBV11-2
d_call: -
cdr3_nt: TGTGCCAGCAGCTTAGGTGGAGGCAAGTCCTACAATGAGCAGTTCTTC
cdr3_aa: CASSLGGGKSYNEQFF

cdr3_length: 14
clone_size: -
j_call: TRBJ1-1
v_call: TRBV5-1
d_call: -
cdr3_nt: TGCGCCAGCAGCAATGGACAGCCGAACACTGAAGCTTTCTTT
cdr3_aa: CASSNGQPNTEAFF

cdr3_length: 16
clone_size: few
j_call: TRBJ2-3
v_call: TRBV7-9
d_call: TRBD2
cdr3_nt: TGTGCCAGCAGCCTAATATTAGCGGGAGGGCCTGATACGCAGTATTTT
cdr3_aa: CASSLILAGGPDTQYF

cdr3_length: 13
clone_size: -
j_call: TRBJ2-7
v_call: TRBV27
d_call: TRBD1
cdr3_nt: TGTGCCAGCAGTTCACAGGGGGCCCACGAGCAGTACTTC
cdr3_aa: CASSSQGAHEQYF

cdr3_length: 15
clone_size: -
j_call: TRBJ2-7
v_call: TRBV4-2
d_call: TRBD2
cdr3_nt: TGTGCCAGCAGCCAAGGCTCTAGCGGGGCGTACGAGCAGTACTTC
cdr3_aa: CASSQGSSGAYEQYF

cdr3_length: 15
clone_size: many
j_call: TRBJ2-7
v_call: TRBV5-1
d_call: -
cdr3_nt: TGCGCCAGCAGCTTGGTCGCAGGGAAGAATTACGAGCAGTACTTC
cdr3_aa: CASSLVAGKNYEQYF

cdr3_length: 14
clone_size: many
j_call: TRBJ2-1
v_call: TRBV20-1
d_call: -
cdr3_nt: TGCAGTGCAACGCAGGCTATCTCCTACAATGAGCAGTTCTTC
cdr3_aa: CSATQAISYNEQFF

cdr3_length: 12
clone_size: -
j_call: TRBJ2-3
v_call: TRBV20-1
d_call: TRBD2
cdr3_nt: TGCAGTGTTGGGAGGGCCACAGATACGCAGTATTTT
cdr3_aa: CSVGRATDTQYF

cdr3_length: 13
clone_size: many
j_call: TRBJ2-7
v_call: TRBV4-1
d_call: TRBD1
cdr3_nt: TGCGCCAGCAGCCAACTGGGGACAGCCGAGCAGTACTTC
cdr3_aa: CASSQLGTAEQYF

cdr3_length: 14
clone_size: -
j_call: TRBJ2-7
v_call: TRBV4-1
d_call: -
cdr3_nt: TGCGCCAGCAGCCCCAGACCGTTTGGTGACGAGCAGTACTTC
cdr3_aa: CASSPRPFGDEQYF

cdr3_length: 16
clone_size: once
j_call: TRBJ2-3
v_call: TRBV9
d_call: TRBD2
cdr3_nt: TGTGCCAGCAGCGTAGGACCCGGGACTAGCGCAGATACGCAGTATTTT
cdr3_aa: CASSVGPGTSADTQYF